This entry features one T cell receptor beta chain sequence. The antigen remains undetermined. CDR3 length: 18 amino acids. Per germline, CDR1 SNHLY and CDR2 FYNNEI. V shed 10 bases and J 0 bases; nucleotides not matched to a gene: 15. Using a J-beta primer mix together with a sample-barcoded 5' primer, a second PCR was run for about 6 to 11 cycles. MiXCR was run by TCRdb on the 5' RACE reads, yielding one entry per CDR3 protein. The table shows around 1,500,000 distinct CDR3 sequences, with roughly 45% occurring only once. The sample comes from a study of blood T cells in healthy people across ages. General study points: Unsorted PBMCs ruled out conclusive naive versus antigen-experienced comparison.

The chain carries TRBV2 and TRBJ1-6; TRBD1 aligns across 7 bases. Sequences were obtained from blood. This sequence was found in a woman aged 18-35 years in good health. CDR3 coding DNA: TGTGCCACCGACCGGGACAGTTTAACGAGCTCCTATAATTCACCCCTCCACTTT. This codes for CATDRDSLTSSYNSPLHF.